This T cell receptor beta chain is drawn from a study of Tregs in tolerant kidney transplant recipients. Study-wide results and limits: Few patients were studied, so findings need validation in larger groups.

The CDR3 is 13 amino acids. Germline V gene sequence: CDR1 MNHEY, CDR2 SMNVEV (reference sequence). The trim removed 7 bases at V and 8 bases at J, leaving 8 bases unmatched. Unstimulated regulatory T cells (CD4+CD25+CD127-), CD4+CD25- non-regulatory cells, CD4 and CD8 cells were FACS-sorted from thawed PBMCs. Remarks on this clone: The antigen remains unidentified.

This table comes from immunoSEQ multiplex PCR, and its TCRdb copy is limited to in-frame clones, with some not included. The table lists more than 90,000 clones, 92% of them singletons, with over 0.5% in the top ten. The rearrangement links TRBV27 to TRBJ1-1; 9 positions match TRBD1. Sample: CD4+ T cells from blood. The TCR comes from a human donor in good health. The CDR3 DNA reads TGTGCCAGCAAAACACAGGGGGCAAACGAAGCTTTCTTT. It yields the protein CASKTQGANEAFF.